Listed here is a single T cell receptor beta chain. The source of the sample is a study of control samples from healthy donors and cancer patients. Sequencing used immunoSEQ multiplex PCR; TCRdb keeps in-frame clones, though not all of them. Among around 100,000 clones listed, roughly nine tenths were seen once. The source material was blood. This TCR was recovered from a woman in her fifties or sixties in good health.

Written as DNA, the CDR3 is TGTGCCAGCAGCGCAGTCTCGGGGTGGGGTGCGGGCTACACCTTC. This gives the protein CASSAVSGWGAGYTF. The genes are TRBV11-2 and TRBJ1-2, with D hard to call. Germline V lookup: CDR1 SGHAT, CDR2 FQNNGV. V lost 5 bases and J lost 8, with 21 bases in between. The length of the CDR3 is 15 residues.